This TCR beta chain was captured by sequencing in a study of OX40 agonist ivuxolimab in advanced cancers. About the full investigation: Ivuxolimab was a fully human IgG2 agonistic monoclonal antibody targeting the costimulatory receptor OX40 (CD134). Intravenous ivuxolimab was administered to patients every 2 weeks at six dose levels: 0.01, 0.1, 0.3, 1.5, 3 and 10 mg/kg. Of the approximately 54 dose-escalation patients, hepatocellular carcinoma was present in approximately 20, melanoma in approximately 15, renal cell carcinoma in 9 and head and neck cancer in 9. In the dose-escalation cohort, around 80% of patients were male, and the mean age was 60 years with a range of roughly 20 to 85. Patients were allowed to have had prior anti-PD-1, anti-PD-L1 or anti-CTLA-4 therapy, and around 40% of the dose-escalation patients had previously received checkpoint inhibitors. Partial responses were achieved by three dose-escalation patients, of whom one had hepatocellular carcinoma and two had cutaneous melanoma. Peripheral TCRbeta sequencing aimed to test whether ivuxolimab altered TCR sequence diversity and caused clonal T-cell expansion. The paper reports the monotherapy dose-escalation portion (N of about 50 patients) of the phase I ivuxolimab trial.

The trial excluded patients who had a history of autoimmune disease or who were on systemic immunosuppression. Peripheral blood for TCR sequencing was drawn from every dose cohort at baseline, at cycle 4 day 1 and at cycle 7 day 1. The samples were drawn from a first-in-human, open-label, multicenter phase I dose-escalation trial of ivuxolimab. Adults with locally advanced or metastatic head and neck squamous cell, hepatocellular, melanoma or renal cell carcinoma were enrolled in the trial. Before TCR sequencing, CD4+ T cells and CD8+ T cells were sorted from peripheral blood as separate populations. The V end loses 0 bases and the J end loses 5 bases, and a stretch of 10 bases separates them. The CDR3 spans 14 residues, from the cysteine through the phenylalanine. The read is trimmed to its CDR3 DNA, 42 bases read in frame from base 1. CDR1 and CDR2 are read off the germline V gene (reference sequence) as LNHNV and YYDKDF.

Remarks on this clone: What antigen it recognizes has not been identified. Base qualities are not recorded, but no much larger clone differs from it by a single base.

Genomic DNA was extracted from sorted cells for sequencing of the TCRbeta CDR3 region. TCRbeta CDR3 regions were sequenced using the immunoSEQ Assay. TCRdb obtained this table from immuneACCESS and retained in-frame rearrangements with V and J assigned. These tables miss some clones; where compared with another copy, unresolved V genes account for less than half of the shortfall, and the remainder is unexplained. For this sample the table gives 100,000 or so clones, of which roughly 80% were detected only once. Around 5% of the sample lies in the top ten. The full study reports these points: At doses of 0.1 to 3.0 mg/kg, clonal expansion of both CD4+ and CD8+ blood T cells was observed from baseline to week 6. The antigen specificity of the clonally expanded peripheral T cells was not determined. Low levels of normalized T-cell clonal expansion were also seen in some nonresponding patients. After ivuxolimab, more expanded clones were found on average in CD8+ T cells than in CD4+ T cells. In partial responders in the 0.1-3.0 mg/kg groups, normalized peripheral clonal expansion was found to be among the lowest, especially among CD8+ T cells.

Recombination connected TRBV15 to TRBJ1-1; a tentative D call is TRBD1 (6 bases match). This clonotype originated in an adult with an advanced solid tumor such as melanoma, head and neck, liver or kidney cancer. The sample in question was CD4+ or CD8+ T cells sorted from blood, obtained in a trial of the OX40 agonist ivuxolimab. The nucleotide sequence is TGTGCCACCAGCAGAGATGTACAGGGTACTGAAGCTTTCTTT. Translation gives CATSRDVQGTEAFF.